This T cell receptor (beta chain) appears in the sequencing data of a study of shared clonotypes between healthy human individuals. About the research overall: Donors had three CD4 naive, three CD4 memory, two CD8 naive and one CD8 memory plate apiece. The study's findings and limits: Lower generation probabilities were found for non-shared clonotypes than for those shared by all four donors. Rarefaction demonstrated incomplete sorted-subset sequencing despite large depth.

The V gene's germline CDR1 is SQVTM and CDR2 ANQGSEA. The CDR3 consists of 13 residues. V was clipped by 3 bases and J by 6 bases, with 13 bases between them. A note on this clone: Its specificity is not known.

Here immunoSEQ multiplex PCR was the method, and the copy in TCRdb shows in-frame clones only, minus some. The table includes around 560,000 clones, about 95% detected once. CD45RO-negative cells were positively selected for CCR7, leaving out terminally differentiated effector memory CD45RA+ cells. The sample was naive CD8+ T cells sorted from blood. The chain links TRBV29-1 to TRBJ2-3; maybe TRBD2 (5 bases). The TCR sequence derives from a woman aged 25 to 39 in good health. CDR3 protein: CSVEVGEADTQYF. DNA of the CDR3: TGCAGCGTTGAGGTGGGAGAGGCGGATACGCAGTATTTT.